This T cell receptor (beta chain) appears in the sequencing data of a study of T cells after yellow fever vaccination. Regarding the study as a whole: The secondary response was weaker, and its peak arrived faster, on day 5 versus 15. Some clonotypes, a small share, were shared between CD4 and CD8 compartments. The booster saw the reappearance of most primary-vaccination clones (roughly 96% CD4, 88% CD8).

In making TCR cDNA, 5'RACE template switching added a universal primer site and UMIs to it. TCRdb processed the 5' RACE reads anew with MiXCR; each CDR3 protein has one entry. The repertoire consists of fewer than 500,000 distinct CDR3 sequences, with around 20% occurring once and the leading ten covering 15% to 20%. A note on this clonotype: Its target is unknown.

The CDR3 covers 17 residues. With 3 bases removed from V and 2 bases from J, the gap between germline ends came to 20 bases. CDR1 is KGHSH, CDR2 LQKENI, per germline. The sequencing used PBMCs, collected before the yellow fever booster vaccination. This TCR derives from a man aged 18 to 29 who received the YFV17D yellow fever vaccine. The rearrangement links TRBV18 to TRBJ2-7; a possible D gene is TRBD1 (5 bases). The CDR3 DNA reads TGTGCCAGCTCACCTCTGCAGGGTGGTAGCCAAACCTACGAGCAGTACGTC. This codes for CASSPLQGGSQTYEQYV.